This paragraph reports one T cell receptor beta chain. This clone was counted a single time. The antigen this receptor binds is unknown. Per-base quality was not reported, and no clone a single base away is much larger than it. Enrollment in ICON was initiated in early 2016, and the last patient was enrolled in September 2018. A subcohort of some 80 patients provided fresh tumor and matched uninvolved tissue for in-depth immune analyses, with TCR sequencing among those analyses. No cell sorting was done, and TCR sequencing was instead run on DNA isolated from bulk tissue. The sample originates from a study of tumor-infiltrating lymphocytes in localized non-small cell lung cancer (dated by TCRdb to the early 2020s). With regard to the full study: Several histologies were represented in the cohort, which also included both smokers and never-smokers as well as patients whose samples were collected after neoadjuvant chemotherapy. The overall ICON cohort comprised fewer than 170 surgical patients with localized non-small cell lung cancer whose tumors were resected. A total of fewer than 60 patients were included in the paired tumor versus uninvolved lung comparison of immunoSEQ T-cell fraction. Each patient contributed resected tumor tissue and uninvolved lung tissue from the same patient, described as non-adjacent to the tumor. Alongside flow cytometry, multiplex immunofluorescence, RNA-seq, exome sequencing and proteomics, TCR sequencing was applied to the same patients as one of several integrated assays.

The T-cell fraction in tumor and uninvolved lung tissue was obtained from TCR sequencing using the immunoSEQ assay. The study's processing was this. To analyze survival, patients were divided into a high T-cell fraction group (upper tertile) and a low T-cell fraction group (lower two tertiles), and the two groups were compared using a log-rank test. A signed-rank test was used to check for differences in T-cell fraction between paired tumor and uninvolved lung. Held by TCRdb, this immuneACCESS table contains in-frame sequences only and omits some clones. Under half of the omission traces to an unresolved V gene where checked; the cause of the rest is unknown. The V and J calls and clone size are taken from that table; D and trimming were inferred from the DNA. The sample table holds about 12,000 clones, of which roughly 80% were seen once. 10% to 15% of the sample is taken by the ten largest. Taken from the germline V gene (reference sequence), the CDR1 and CDR2 loops are LNHDA and SQIVND. The germline V and J ends show losses of 0 bases and 4 bases respectively, and no gene match explains 4 bases of the junction. The CDR3 measures 15 amino acids from cysteine to phenylalanine. The only DNA kept is the CDR3, 45 bases in frame from the first base.

The study at large found these results: Different pieces of the same tissue were used for different assays, so technical variation could not be separated from intratumor heterogeneity. Since assay coverage differed from patient to patient depending on how much tissue was available, TCR sequencing was done for only a subset of the cohort. The TCR-derived T-cell fraction showed no difference between the flow cytometry-defined immunotypes IM1 (good prognosis) and IM2 (poor prognosis). Higher T cell infiltration in tumors than in uninvolved lung tissue was supported by TCRbeta sequencing, consistent with immunofluorescence CD3 counts. Recurrence-free survival showed no association with tumor T-cell fraction measured by TCR sequencing (p = 0.61).

This chain is built from TRBV19 and TRBJ1-2, with 8 bases matching TRBD1. Sequenced sample: lung tumor tissue. The sequence derives from a human donor with non-small cell lung cancer. The DNA sequence reads TGTGCCAGTAGTATAGAACGGCAGGGGGCCTATGGCTACACCTTC. Its protein reads: CASSIERQGAYGYTF.